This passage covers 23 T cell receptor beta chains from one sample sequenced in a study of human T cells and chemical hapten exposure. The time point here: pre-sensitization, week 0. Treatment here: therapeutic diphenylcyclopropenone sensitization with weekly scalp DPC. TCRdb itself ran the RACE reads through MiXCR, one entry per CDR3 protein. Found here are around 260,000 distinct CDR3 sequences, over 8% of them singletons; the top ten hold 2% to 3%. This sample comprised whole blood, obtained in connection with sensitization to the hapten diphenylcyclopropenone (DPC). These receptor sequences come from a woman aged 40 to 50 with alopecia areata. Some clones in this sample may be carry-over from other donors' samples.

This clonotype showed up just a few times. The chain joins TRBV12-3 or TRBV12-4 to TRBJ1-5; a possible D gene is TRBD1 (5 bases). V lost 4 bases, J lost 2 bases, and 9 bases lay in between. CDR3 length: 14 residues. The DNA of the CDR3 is TGTGCCAGCAGTTCGACAGCTCGCAATCAGCCCCAGCATTTT. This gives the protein CASSSTARNQPQHF.

The CDR3 DNA reads as TGTGCCAGCACCCGGACTAGCGGGGATGCTGAGCAGTTCTTC. This codes for CASTRTSGDAEQFF. The rearrangement uses TRBV9 and TRBJ2-1; 12 bases line up with TRBD2. V lost 6 bases to trimming and J lost 9 bases; unmatched junction nucleotides: 7. Germline assignment: CDR1 SGDLS and CDR2 YYNGEE. The CDR3 runs to 14 residues.

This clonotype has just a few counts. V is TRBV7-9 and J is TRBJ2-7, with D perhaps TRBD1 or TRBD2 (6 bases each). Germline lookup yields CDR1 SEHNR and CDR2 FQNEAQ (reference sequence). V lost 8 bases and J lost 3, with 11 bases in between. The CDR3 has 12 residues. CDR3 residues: CASEGGNYEQYF. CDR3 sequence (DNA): TGTGCCAGCGAGGGGGGAAACTACGAGCAGTACTTC.

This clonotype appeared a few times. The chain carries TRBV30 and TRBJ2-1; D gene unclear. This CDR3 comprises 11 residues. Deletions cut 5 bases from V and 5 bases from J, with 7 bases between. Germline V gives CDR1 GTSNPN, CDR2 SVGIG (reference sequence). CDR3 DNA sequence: TGTGCCTGGGCAAGGAACAATGAGCAGTTCTTC. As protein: CAWARNNEQFF.

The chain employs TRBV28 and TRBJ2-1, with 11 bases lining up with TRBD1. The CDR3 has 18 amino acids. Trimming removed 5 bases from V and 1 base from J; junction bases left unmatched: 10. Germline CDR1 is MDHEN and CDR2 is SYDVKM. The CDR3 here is CASSPLGQGVGSYNEQFF. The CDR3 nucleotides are TGTGCCAGCAGTCCCCTGGGACAGGGGGTCGGGTCCTACAATGAGCAGTTCTTC.

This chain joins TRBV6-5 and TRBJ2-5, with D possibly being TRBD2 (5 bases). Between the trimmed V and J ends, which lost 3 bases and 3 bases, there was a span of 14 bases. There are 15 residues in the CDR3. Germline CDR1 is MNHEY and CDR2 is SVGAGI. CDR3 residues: CASSYRRVVKETQYF. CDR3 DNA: TGTGCCAGCAGTTATAGGCGGGTGGTGAAAGAGACCCAGTACTTC.

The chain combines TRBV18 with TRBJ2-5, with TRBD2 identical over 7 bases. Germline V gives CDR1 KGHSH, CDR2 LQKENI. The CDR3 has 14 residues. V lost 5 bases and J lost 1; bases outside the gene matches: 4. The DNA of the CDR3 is TGTGCCAGCTCAGCCTCTAGCGGCCAAGAGACCCAGTACTTC. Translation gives CASSASSGQETQYF.

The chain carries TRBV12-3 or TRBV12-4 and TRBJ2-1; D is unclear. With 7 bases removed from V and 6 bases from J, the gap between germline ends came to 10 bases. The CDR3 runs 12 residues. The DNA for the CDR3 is TGTGCCAGCACCTCAAAACTCAATGAGCAGTTCTTC. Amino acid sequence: CASTSKLNEQFF.

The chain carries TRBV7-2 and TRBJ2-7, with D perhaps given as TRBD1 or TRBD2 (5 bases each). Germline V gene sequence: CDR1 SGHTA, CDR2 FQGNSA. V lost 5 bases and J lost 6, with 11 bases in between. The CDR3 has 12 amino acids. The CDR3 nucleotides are TGTGCCAGCAGCCAGGGAGCCTTCGAGCAGTACTTC. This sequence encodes CASSQGAFEQYF.

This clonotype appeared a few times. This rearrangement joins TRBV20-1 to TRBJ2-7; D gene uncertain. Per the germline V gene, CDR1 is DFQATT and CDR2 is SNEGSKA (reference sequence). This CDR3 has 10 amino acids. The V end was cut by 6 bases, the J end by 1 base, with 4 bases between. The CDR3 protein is CSAESYEQYF. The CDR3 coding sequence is TGCAGTGCGGAGTCCTACGAGCAGTACTTC.

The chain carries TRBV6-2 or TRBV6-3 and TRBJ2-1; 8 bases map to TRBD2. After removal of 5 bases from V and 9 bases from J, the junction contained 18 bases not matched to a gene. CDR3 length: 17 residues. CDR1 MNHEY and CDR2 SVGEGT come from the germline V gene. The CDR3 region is CASSPSGTRRPNLEQFF. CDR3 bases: TGTGCCAGCAGTCCTTCCGGGACTAGAAGACCGAACCTTGAGCAGTTCTTC.

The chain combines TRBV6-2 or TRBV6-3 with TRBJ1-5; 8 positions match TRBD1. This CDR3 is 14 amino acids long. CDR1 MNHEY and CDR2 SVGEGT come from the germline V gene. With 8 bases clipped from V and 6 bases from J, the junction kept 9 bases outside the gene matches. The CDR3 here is CASAWTGSSQPQHF. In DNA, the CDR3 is TGTGCCAGCGCCTGGACAGGGAGCTCTCAGCCCCAGCATTTT.

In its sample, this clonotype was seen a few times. The CDR3 is CASSLSPYPVQNYGYTF. Written as DNA, the CDR3 is TGTGCCAGCAGCTTATCACCCTACCCGGTACAGAACTATGGCTACACCTTC. The rearrangement joins TRBV7-2 to TRBJ1-2; D not resolved. The CDR3 runs 17 residues. Trimming pared 2 bases from V and 2 bases from J, leaving 18 bases between. Germline V lookup: CDR1 SGHTA, CDR2 FQGNSA.

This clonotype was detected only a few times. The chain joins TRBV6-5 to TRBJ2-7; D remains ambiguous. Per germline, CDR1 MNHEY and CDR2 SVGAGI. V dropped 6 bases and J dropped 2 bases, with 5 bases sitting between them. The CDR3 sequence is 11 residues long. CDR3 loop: CASRSPYEQYF. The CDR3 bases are TGTGCCAGCAGAAGCCCCTACGAGCAGTACTTC.

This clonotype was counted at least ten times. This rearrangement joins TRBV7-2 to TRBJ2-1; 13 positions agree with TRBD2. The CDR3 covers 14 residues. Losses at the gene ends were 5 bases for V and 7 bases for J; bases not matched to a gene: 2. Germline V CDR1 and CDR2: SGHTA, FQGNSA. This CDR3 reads CASSPGLAGNEQFF. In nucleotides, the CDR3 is TGTGCCAGCAGCCCGGGACTAGCGGGAAATGAGCAGTTCTTC.

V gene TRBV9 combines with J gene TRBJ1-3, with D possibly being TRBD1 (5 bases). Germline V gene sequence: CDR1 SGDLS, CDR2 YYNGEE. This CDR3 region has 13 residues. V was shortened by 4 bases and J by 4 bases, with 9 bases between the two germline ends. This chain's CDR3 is CASSSWDGNTIYF. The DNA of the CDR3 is TGTGCCAGCAGCAGCTGGGACGGAAACACCATATATTTT.

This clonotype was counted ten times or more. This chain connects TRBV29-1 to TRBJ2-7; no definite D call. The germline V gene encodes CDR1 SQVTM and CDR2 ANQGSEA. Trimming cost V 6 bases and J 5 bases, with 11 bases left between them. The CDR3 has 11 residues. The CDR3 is CSVENWDEQYF. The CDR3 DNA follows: TGCAGCGTGGAGAATTGGGACGAGCAGTACTTC.

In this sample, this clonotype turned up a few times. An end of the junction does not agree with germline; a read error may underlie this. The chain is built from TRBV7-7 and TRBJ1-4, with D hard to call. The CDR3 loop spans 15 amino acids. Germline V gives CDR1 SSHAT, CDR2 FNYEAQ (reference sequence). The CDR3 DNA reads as TGTGCTAGCAGCTTAGGCGTCTCCCGAAATGAAAAACTGTTTTTT. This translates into CASSLGVSRNEKLFF.

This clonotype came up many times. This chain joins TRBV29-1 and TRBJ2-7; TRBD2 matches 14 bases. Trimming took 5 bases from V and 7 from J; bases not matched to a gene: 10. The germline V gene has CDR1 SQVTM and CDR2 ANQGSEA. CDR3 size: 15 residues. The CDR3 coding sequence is TGCAGCGTTCCTACGACTAGCGGGAGGGCGGGGGAGCAGTACTTC. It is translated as CSVPTTSGRAGEQYF.

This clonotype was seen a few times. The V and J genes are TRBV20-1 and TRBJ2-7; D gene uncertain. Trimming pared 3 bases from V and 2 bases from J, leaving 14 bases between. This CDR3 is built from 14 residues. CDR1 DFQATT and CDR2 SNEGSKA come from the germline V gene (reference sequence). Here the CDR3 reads CSASNILETYEQYF. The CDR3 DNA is TGCAGTGCTAGCAACATTCTAGAAACCTACGAGCAGTACTTC.

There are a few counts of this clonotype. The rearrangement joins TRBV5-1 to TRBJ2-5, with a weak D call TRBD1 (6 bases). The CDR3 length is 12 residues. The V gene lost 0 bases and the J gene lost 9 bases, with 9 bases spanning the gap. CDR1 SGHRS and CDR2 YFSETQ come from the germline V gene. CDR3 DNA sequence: TGCGCCAGCAGCTTGGGGCAGGGGTCCCAGTACTTC. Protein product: CASSLGQGSQYF.

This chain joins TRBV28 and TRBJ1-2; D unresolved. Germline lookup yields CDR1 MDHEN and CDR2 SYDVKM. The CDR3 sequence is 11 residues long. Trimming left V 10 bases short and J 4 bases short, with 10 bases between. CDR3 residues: CATDWSYGYTF. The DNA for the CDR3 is TGTGCCACCGACTGGTCCTATGGCTACACCTTC.

CDR3 in DNA: TGTGCCAGCAGCCCCCGACTAGCGGATGAGCAGTTCTTC. Its protein is CASSPRLADEQFF. This chain connects TRBV7-3 to TRBJ2-1; 9 bases line up with TRBD2. CDR1 and CDR2 (germline): SGHTA, FQGTGA. The CDR3 has 13 amino acids. With 5 bases clipped from V and 8 bases from J, the junction kept 4 bases outside the gene matches.